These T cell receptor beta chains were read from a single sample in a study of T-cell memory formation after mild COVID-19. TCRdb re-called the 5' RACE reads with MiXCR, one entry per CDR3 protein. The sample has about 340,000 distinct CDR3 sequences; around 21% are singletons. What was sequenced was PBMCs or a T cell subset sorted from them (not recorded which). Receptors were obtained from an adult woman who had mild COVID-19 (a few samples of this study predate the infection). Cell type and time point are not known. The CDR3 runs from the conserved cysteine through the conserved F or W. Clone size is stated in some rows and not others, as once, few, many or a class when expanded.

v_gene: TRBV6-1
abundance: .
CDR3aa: CASARNRDEQYF

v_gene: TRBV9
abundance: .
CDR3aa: CASSVDKYGTQYF

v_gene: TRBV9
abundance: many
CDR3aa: CASSSRTSGSNSEQYF

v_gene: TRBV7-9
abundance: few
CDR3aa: CASSLANHRRPTRRYEQYF

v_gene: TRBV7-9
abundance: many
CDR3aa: CASQQGLETQYF

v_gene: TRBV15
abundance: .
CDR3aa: CATSPRDRGPRNTEAFF

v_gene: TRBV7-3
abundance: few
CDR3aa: CASSSSGGQGATQYF

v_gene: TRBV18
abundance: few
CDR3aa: CASSAGQTSYEQYF

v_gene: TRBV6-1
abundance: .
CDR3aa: CASRGNRVSNEQYF

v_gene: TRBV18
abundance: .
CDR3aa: CATGPGLQETQYF

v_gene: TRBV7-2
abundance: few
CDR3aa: CASSPPGRSSYEQYF

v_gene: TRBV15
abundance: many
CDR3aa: CATSRDLAGNYEQYF

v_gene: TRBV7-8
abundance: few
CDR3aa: CASSLELLAGGLDEQFF

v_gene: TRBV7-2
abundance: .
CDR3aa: CASTPNEPANYGYTF